This T cell receptor beta chain appears in the sequencing data of a study of long-term antiretroviral therapy in people with HIV. As for the study in general: By about a decade, the earliest samples predate the 2015 immediate-ART recommendation. Study observations and caveats: Post-ART samples showed increased diversity that remained below transplant donor control levels.

This CDR3 is built from 16 residues. After removal of 4 bases from V and 5 bases from J, the junction contained 5 bases not matched to a gene. Per the germline V gene, CDR1 is SGHRS and CDR2 is YFSETQ. With respect to this clone: Its matching antigen is unknown.

Researchers ran immunoSEQ v3.0 at survey level. The table came from immunoSEQ multiplex PCR; TCRdb's copy has only in-frame clones and leaves some out. Here the sample spans some 14,000 clones, around 82% being singletons. HIV-positive participants were all treated in the United States. The V call is TRBV5-1, the J call TRBJ2-5; 16 bases line up with TRBD2. This TCR was sampled from a man in his forties with HIV. This material consisted of unsorted PBMCs, taken 3.1 years after starting antiretroviral therapy. The CDR3 coding sequence is TGCGCCAGCAGCCCGGGACTAGCGGGGGGGCAGGAGACCCAGTACTTC. This translates into CASSPGLAGGQETQYF.